These 30 T cell receptor beta chains originate from one sample sequenced in a study of T cell changes during pregnancy in multiple sclerosis. The repertoire was sequenced with immunoSEQ multiplex PCR; TCRdb's copy has only in-frame clones and lacks some. The sample shows approximately 46,000 clones, 90% of them seen only once. This sample comprised peripheral blood, obtained after pregnancy. The receptors derive from a female donor in good health, enrolled as a control in a pregnancy study.

The gene calls are TRBV7-8 and TRBJ2-3; 11 bases match TRBD2. CDR1 SGHVS and CDR2 FQNEAQ come from the germline V gene. After removal of 5 bases from V and 6 bases from J, the junction contained 10 bases not matched to a gene. The CDR3 is 16 amino acids. CDR3 sequence: CASSHTVLAGGDTQYF. Written as DNA, the CDR3 is TGTGCCAGCAGCCACACCGTCCTAGCGGGGGGTGATACGCAGTATTTT.

The chain carries TRBV27 and TRBJ2-3; 11 nucleotides agree with TRBD2. V dropped 5 bases and J dropped 6; count of bases not matched to a gene: 13. The CDR3 length is 17 residues. The germline V gene has CDR1 MNHEY and CDR2 SMNVEV (reference sequence). The CDR3 protein is CASSPRLLAGVTDTQYF. CDR3 coding DNA: TGTGCCAGCAGTCCCCGATTACTAGCGGGAGTTACGGATACGCAGTATTTT.

The chain carries TRBV6-4 and TRBJ2-7; D not resolved. Deletions cut 3 bases from V and 7 bases from J, with 4 bases between. CDR1 MRHNA and CDR2 SNTAGT come from the germline V gene. The CDR3 is 10 residues long. CDR3 loop: CASSEYEQYF. CDR3 sequence (DNA): TGTGCCAGCAGTGAATATGAGCAGTACTTC.

The chain has TRBV10-1 and TRBJ2-1; TRBD1 agrees at 7 bases. Per germline, CDR1 WNHNN and CDR2 SYGVQD (reference sequence). J lost 0 bases, V lost 6 bases, and 5 bases had no gene match. The CDR3 spans 15 residues. Here the CDR3 reads CASSLRTGSYNEQFF. In nucleotides, the CDR3 is TGCGCCAGCAGCCTCAGGACAGGCTCCTACAATGAGCAGTTCTTC.

The rearrangement joins TRBV4-1 to TRBJ2-2; 8 nucleotides line up with TRBD2. Looked up from germline, CDR1 is MGHRA and CDR2 is YSYEKL. The CDR3 runs to 17 residues. V lost 0 bases to trimming and J lost 2 bases; unmatched junction nucleotides: 5. This CDR3 is CASSQDFGGGNTGELFF. CDR3 coding DNA: TGCGCCAGCAGCCAAGATTTCGGGGGGGGTAACACCGGGGAGCTGTTTTTT.

The CDR3 bases are TGTGCCAGCAGCGACTACGTGGGGGGAGCCTCGCAGCCCCAGCATTTT. Amino acids: CASSDYVGGASQPQHF. J is TRBJ1-5 and V is TRBV7-8, with D possibly TRBD1 on 5 matching bases. Trimming removed 5 bases at V and 7 bases at J, with 21 bases between. CDR3 size: 16 residues. The germline V gene encodes CDR1 SGHVS and CDR2 FQNEAQ.

The chain combines TRBV12-5 with TRBJ2-3; weak D call: TRBD1 (7 bases). The CDR3 covers 16 residues. V lost 2 bases, J lost 5 bases, and 17 bases lay in between. Germline V CDR1 and CDR2: LGHNT, FRNRAP. The CDR3 loop reads CASGLIGQGGVDTQYF. The CDR3 coding sequence is TGTGCTAGTGGTTTGATAGGGCAGGGGGGAGTAGATACGCAGTATTTT.

The chain carries TRBV9 and TRBJ1-3; D might be TRBD1 (6 bases). V was cut by 1 base and J by 0 bases, with 8 bases left in between. The CDR3 consists of 15 residues. Germline V lookup: CDR1 SGDLS, CDR2 YYNGEE. The CDR3 region has the DNA TGTGCCAGCAGCGTAACAGGGTTCTCTGGAAACACCATATATTTT. This codes for CASSVTGFSGNTIYF.

V usage is TRBV6-5 and J usage is TRBJ2-5, with 8 positions matching TRBD1. The CDR3 totals 13 residues. V was pared by 6 bases and J by 1 base, with 1 base of the junction left unmatched. The germline V gene has CDR1 MNHEY and CDR2 SVGAGI. Here the CDR3 DNA reads TGTGCCAGCAGGGGGACAGGCCAAGAGACCCAGTACTTC. Translating gives CASRGTGQETQYF.

V and J are TRBV9 and TRBJ2-7, with TRBD2 matching over 9 bases. Looked up from germline, CDR1 is SGDLS and CDR2 is YYNGEE. V gave up 2 bases and J gave up 3 bases; unmatched junction bases: 6. This CDR3 comprises 15 residues. The CDR3 spells CASSVRSGSNYEQYF. CDR3 sequence (DNA): TGTGCCAGCAGCGTTCGTAGCGGGAGTAACTACGAGCAGTACTTC.

V and J are TRBV28 and TRBJ1-5; 9 nucleotides match TRBD1. This CDR3 spans 20 amino acids. Trimming removed 3 bases from V and 1 base from J; junction bases left unmatched: 16. Germline CDR1 is MDHEN and CDR2 is SYDVKM. This chain's CDR3 is CASSFRSGTGRGRSNQPQHF. The CDR3 region has the DNA TGTGCCAGCAGTTTTAGGAGCGGGACAGGGAGGGGAAGGAGCAATCAGCCCCAGCATTTT.

The rearrangement links TRBV19 to TRBJ2-1; 8 nucleotides line up with TRBD2. This CDR3 comprises 12 residues. Per germline, CDR1 LNHDA and CDR2 SQIVND (reference sequence). J gave up 8 bases and V 9 bases, and 6 bases lay outside the gene matches. In nucleotides, the CDR3 is TGTGCCAGCTTCGGGGGGGCACATGAGCAGTTCTTC. This sequence encodes CASFGGAHEQFF.

The rearrangement joins TRBV7-9 to TRBJ1-1; 9 bases are shared with TRBD1. This CDR3 is built from 16 residues. Germline V gives CDR1 SEHNR, CDR2 FQNEAQ (reference sequence). The V segment lost 1 base and the J segment 0 bases; nucleotides outside the gene matches: 3. DNA for the CDR3: TGTGCCAGCAGCTTAGAGACAGGGGGTATGAACACTGAAGCTTTCTTT. It is translated as CASSLETGGMNTEAFF.

V and J are TRBV5-4 and TRBJ2-7; 11 bases are shared with TRBD2. This CDR3 is built from 15 residues. V shed 3 bases and J 6 bases; nucleotides not matched to a gene: 8. Germline V gene data show CDR1 as SGHNT and CDR2 as YYREEE (reference sequence). The CDR3 sequence: CASSYFSGRAGEQYF. CDR3 nucleotide sequence: TGTGCCAGCAGCTATTTTAGCGGGAGGGCTGGCGAGCAGTACTTC.

CDR3 DNA: TGCAGCGTGGGCCCAGGGCCTGAAAAACTGTTTTTT. Protein: CSVGPGPEKLFF. This chain connects TRBV29-1 to TRBJ1-4; D possibly corresponds to TRBD1 (5 bases). This CDR3 has 12 residues. The germline gives CDR1 SQVTM, CDR2 ANQGSEA. V was clipped by 6 bases and J by 7 bases, with 12 bases between them.

The chain links TRBV23-1 to TRBJ2-7, with TRBD1 matching 9 bases. TRBV23-1 is an open reading frame whose function is uncertain. The CDR3 has 15 residues. V lost 6 bases, J lost 4 bases, and 10 bases stayed unmatched. In DNA form, the CDR3 reads TGCGCCAGCAGGACTACTGACAGGGGGTGTTACGAGCAGTACTTC. Translation gives CASRTTDRGCYEQYF.

The chain couples TRBV9 to TRBJ2-1; TRBD2 might be the D (6 bases). Germline V lookup: CDR1 SGDLS, CDR2 YYNGEE. The CDR3 is 15 residues long. V lost 2 bases and J 0 bases, leaving 9 bases between the germline ends. The CDR3 DNA follows: TGTGCCAGCAGCGTTAGCGGTAGCTCCTACAATGAGCAGTTCTTC. It encodes CASSVSGSSYNEQFF.

V and J are TRBV4-1 and TRBJ1-2; 10 nucleotides match TRBD1. The ends lost 0 bases at V and 6 bases at J; junction bases unmatched: 4. Germline V gene sequence: CDR1 MGHRA, CDR2 YSYEKL. The CDR3 extends over 15 amino acids. CDR3 loop: CASSQEGTGVDGYTF. The DNA for the CDR3 is TGCGCCAGCAGCCAAGAAGGGACAGGGGTAGATGGCTACACCTTC.

V gene TRBV11-2 combines with J gene TRBJ2-2, with TRBD2 matching 9 bases. CDR3 length: 16 residues. Trimming took 5 bases from V and 2 from J; bases not matched to a gene: 6. CDR1 is SGHAT and CDR2 is FQNNGV in the germline V gene. The CDR3 sequence: CASSISGTSNTGELFF. The CDR3 DNA sequence: TGTGCCAGCAGCATATCCGGGACTAGCAACACCGGGGAGCTGTTTTTT.

This chain links TRBV11-2 with TRBJ2-7, with 7 bases lining up with TRBD1. Trimming removed 0 bases from V and 1 base from J; junction bases left unmatched: 6. There are 16 residues in the CDR3. Germline values: CDR1 SGHAT, CDR2 FQNNGV. The CDR3 nucleotides are TGTGCCAGCAGCTTAGATCCAATACAGGGGTCCTACGAGCAGTACTTC. Residues: CASSLDPIQGSYEQYF.

The genes are TRBV7-2 and TRBJ2-7; 7 nucleotides agree with TRBD2. The CDR3 is 16 residues long. Trimming cost V 3 bases and J 2 bases; bases outside gene matches: 10. Germline CDR1 is SGHTA and CDR2 is FQGNSA. This CDR3 reads CASSFPGRGNPYEQYF. Written as DNA, the CDR3 is TGTGCCAGCAGCTTCCCGGGGAGGGGAAACCCCTACGAGCAGTACTTC. Together with reference TRBV7-2 and TRBJ2-7, the CDR3 gives the full variable domain: GAGVSQSPSNKVTEKGKDVELRCDPISGHTALYWYRQSLGQGLEFLIYFQGNSAPDKSGLPSDRFSAERTGGSVSTLTIQRTQQEDSAVYLCASSFPGRGNPYEQYFGPGTRLTVT.

The chain joins TRBV27 to TRBJ1-4; 7 positions agree with TRBD1. In germline, CDR1 is MNHEY, CDR2 SMNVEV (reference sequence). The CDR3 is made up of 15 amino acids. V lost 6 bases and J lost 0; bases outside the gene matches: 4. The CDR3 DNA sequence: TGTGCCAGCAGGGACAGGCCTGCAACTAATGAAAAACTGTTTTTT. Its translation is CASRDRPATNEKLFF.

The CDR3 sequence: CAIWGGNILYEQYF. The CDR3 DNA sequence: TGTGCCATCTGGGGAGGGAATATACTCTACGAGCAGTACTTC. The V and J genes are TRBV10-3 and TRBJ2-7, with 7 nucleotides matching TRBD2. This CDR3 contains 14 residues. With 8 bases clipped from V and 3 bases from J, the junction kept 10 bases outside the gene matches. CDR1 and CDR2 from the germline V gene are ENHRY and SYGVKD.

The J gene is TRBJ2-7, the V gene TRBV7-3; D gene uncertain. CDR3 length equals 15 residues. Per germline, CDR1 SGHTA and CDR2 FQGTGA. V lost 1 base and J lost 1, with 11 bases in between. CDR3 loop: CASSLNPGPSYEQYF. In nucleotides, the CDR3 is TGTGCCAGCAGCTTAAACCCAGGTCCTTCCTACGAGCAGTACTTC.

CDR3: CASSPSQGSGSPLHF. Written as DNA, the CDR3 is TGTGCCAGCTCACCATCACAGGGCTCAGGGTCACCCCTCCACTTT. The chain carries TRBV18 and TRBJ1-6; D is possibly TRBD1 (6 bases). The CDR3 extends over 15 amino acids. Deletions cut 2 bases from V and 10 bases from J, with 15 bases between. Germline V gene data show CDR1 as KGHSH and CDR2 as LQKENI.

The V and J genes are TRBV5-4 and TRBJ1-2; D perhaps matches TRBD1 (6 bases). The V and J ends lost 3 bases and 4 bases respectively, with 16 bases between them. This CDR3 has 15 amino acids. Germline lookup yields CDR1 SGHNT and CDR2 YYREEE (reference sequence). Here the CDR3 reads CASSSRQETLYGYTF. The CDR3 DNA is TGTGCCAGCAGCTCCCGACAGGAAACCCTCTATGGCTACACCTTC. Looking up the rest from reference TRBV5-4 and TRBJ1-2 gives the full variable domain: ETGVTQSPTHLIKTRGQQVTLRCSSQSGHNTVSWYQQALGQGPQFIFQYYREEENGRGNFPPRFSGLQFPNYSSELNVNALELDDSALYLCASSSRQETLYGYTFGSGTRLTVV.

This clone appeared once. The V call is TRBV6-1, the J call TRBJ1-2; 10 positions agree with TRBD1. The J segment lost 4 bases and the V segment lost 3 bases, leaving 2 bases of the junction unmatched. The CDR3 runs 14 residues. CDR1 MNHNS and CDR2 SASEGT come from the germline V gene. CDR3 region: CASSEDRGGYGYTF. CDR3 coding DNA: TGTGCCAGCAGTGAGGACAGGGGGGGCTATGGCTACACCTTC.

The rearrangement joins TRBV28 to TRBJ2-3, with 11 bases lining up with TRBD2. Looked up from germline, CDR1 is MDHEN and CDR2 is SYDVKM. This CDR3 is 15 amino acids long. With V trimmed by 5 bases and J by 4 bases, 5 bases remained unmatched. CDR3 in DNA: TGTGCCAGCAGTCTAGCGGGAGGTCGGGCAGATACGCAGTATTTT. This translates into CASSLAGGRADTQYF.

The rearrangement links TRBV10-2 to TRBJ1-2; D call uncertain. CDR1 and CDR2 (germline): WSHSY, SAAADI. Between the trimmed V and J ends, which lost 10 bases and 1 base, there was a span of 13 bases. The CDR3 spans 13 residues. The CDR3 protein is CATSVRNNYGYTF. In DNA, the CDR3 is TGCGCCACCAGCGTCCGTAATAACTATGGCTACACCTTC.

This clone has a handful of counts. The V and J genes are TRBV5-1 and TRBJ2-7, with 7 bases that match TRBD1. Germline CDR1 is SGHRS and CDR2 is YFSETQ. V gave up 0 bases and J gave up 0 bases; unmatched junction bases: 0. The CDR3 extends over 14 amino acids. CDR3 sequence reads: CASSLGQGSYEQYF. The CDR3 nucleotides read TGCGCCAGCAGCTTGGGACAGGGCTCCTACGAGCAGTACTTC.